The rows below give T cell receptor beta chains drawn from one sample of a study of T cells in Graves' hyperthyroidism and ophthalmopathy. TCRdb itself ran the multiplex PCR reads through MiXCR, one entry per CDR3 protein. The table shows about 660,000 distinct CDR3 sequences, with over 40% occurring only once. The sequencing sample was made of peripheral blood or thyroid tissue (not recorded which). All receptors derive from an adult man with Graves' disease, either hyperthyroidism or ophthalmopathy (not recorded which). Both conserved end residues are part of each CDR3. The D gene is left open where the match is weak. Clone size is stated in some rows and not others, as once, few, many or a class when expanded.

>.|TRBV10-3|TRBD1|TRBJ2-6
TGTGCCAGCAGTGTTGCGGGACAGGGGTTTTCCGGGGCCAACGTCCTGACTTTC
CASSVAGQGFSGANVLTF
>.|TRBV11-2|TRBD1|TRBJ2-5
TGTGCCAGCAACCAGGGGGCCCAGTACTTC
CASNQGAQYF
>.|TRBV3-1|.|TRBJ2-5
TGTGCCAGCAGCCAAGAACCACCTTCAGAGACCCAGTACTTC
CASSQEPPSETQYF
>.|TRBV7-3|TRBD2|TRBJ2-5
TGTGCCAGCAGTCGAGGACTAGCGGGAGTATGGGAGACCCAGTACTTC
CASSRGLAGVWETQYF
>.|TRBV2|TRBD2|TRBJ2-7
TGTGCCAGCAGTGGTCGGCAAGCGGGAGAGGCTAAGCAGTACTTC
CASSGRQAGEAKQYF
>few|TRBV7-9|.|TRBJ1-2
TGTGCCAGCAGCTTGTTTCGGGAGGGGGGCTATGGCTACACCTTC
CASSLFREGGYGYTF
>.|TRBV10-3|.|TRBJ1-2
TGTGCTGGGGGTGGCGATGGCTACACCTTC
CAGGGDGYTF
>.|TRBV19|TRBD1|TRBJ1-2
TGTGCCAGTAGTACTTGGACAGGGGAGGTTGGCTACACCTTC
CASSTWTGEVGYTF
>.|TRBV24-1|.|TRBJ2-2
TGTGCCACCAGTGATGCTACAGAGCAGACAGCCGGGGAGCTGTTTTTT
CATSDATEQTAGELFF
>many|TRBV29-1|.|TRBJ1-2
TGCAGCGTTGGGACACGAAACTATGGCTACACCTTC
CSVGTRNYGYTF
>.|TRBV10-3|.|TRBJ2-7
TGTGCCATCAGTGAGGCAGGGAACTCCCACGAGCAGTACTTC
CAISEAGNSHEQYF
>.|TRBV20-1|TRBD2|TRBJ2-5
TGCAGTGCTCCCAGCGGGACTAGCGGCCAAGAGACCCAGTACTTC
CSAPSGTSGQETQYF
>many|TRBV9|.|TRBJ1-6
TGTGCCAGCAGCGCCTCAGGTCTAGGGAAATCACCCCTCCACTTT
CASSASGLGKSPLHF
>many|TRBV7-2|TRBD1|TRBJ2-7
TGTGCCAGCAGCTTAGGGCAAGGGGGCCGGGGCTACGAGCAGTACTTC
CASSLGQGGRGYEQYF
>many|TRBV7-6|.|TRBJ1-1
TGTGCCAGCAGCTTAGGTCTGGTCGCGGAGGGGATGAACACTGAAGCTTTCTTT
CASSLGLVAEGMNTEAFF
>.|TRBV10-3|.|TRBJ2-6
TGTGCCATCAGTCTAAGTTTTTCTGGGGCCAACGTCCTGACTTTC
CAISLSFSGANVLTF
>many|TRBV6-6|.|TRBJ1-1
TGTGCCAGCAGTTCGGTGCCTGAAGCTTTCTTT
CASSSVPEAFF
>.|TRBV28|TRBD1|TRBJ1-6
TGTGCCAGCAGTTCACCCTCGAAGAAGGGGACAGATAATTCACCCCTCCACTTT
CASSSPSKKGTDNSPLHF